One T cell receptor beta chain is described in this entry. Its antigen is currently unknown. The data derive from a study of T cell responses to AZD1222 COVID-19 vaccine. Study findings and constraints: Only after the peak T cell response were repertoires sampled. Spike-specific TCR depth and breadth grew after two AZD1222 doses. Clonal diversity was possibly underestimated, and white British individuals and females predominated among donors.

This CDR3 has 16 residues. Germline V lookup: CDR1 MNHEY, CDR2 SVGAGI. Trimming removed 0 bases from V and 0 bases from J, with 9 bases in between. The assay was immunoSEQ multiplex PCR, and TCRdb's table has in-frame clones only and misses some. The sample contains roughly 140,000 clones, 80% to 90% of which appear only once. This TCR came from an adult in good health. The V gene is TRBV6-5, the J gene TRBJ2-1; a weak D match, TRBD2 (7 bases). Sequencing used peripheral blood, obtained on day 0 of AZD1222 vaccination. CDR3 coding DNA: TGTGCCAGCAGTTACTCCGGGGGGCTCTCCTACAATGAGCAGTTCTTC. Its protein is CASSYSGGLSYNEQFF.